Listed below are T cell receptor beta chains from one sample, sequenced in a study of T-cell reconstitution after alpha-beta-depleted transplantation in children. TCRdb passed the PCR reads through MiXCR, listing each CDR3 protein once. The table records almost 400,000 distinct CDR3 sequences, approximately 20% of them present only once. The source was PBMCs from the stem cell graft donor, collected from the stem cell graft. The receptors derive from a human donor who donated a stem cell graft to a child with acute myeloid leukemia. The CDR3 runs from the conserved cysteine through the conserved F or W. D genes are given only for firm matches. Size tells how often a clone was seen (once, few, many) or the class of an expanded clone, and some rows leave it out.

J gene: TRBJ2-1
V gene: TRBV7-3
clone size: once
D gene: TRBD2
CDR3 protein: CASSRSGRLYNEQFF
CDR3 DNA: TGTGCCAGCAGCAGAAGCGGGAGGCTCTACAATGAGCAGTTCTTC

J gene: TRBJ2-3
V gene: TRBV24-1
clone size: NA
D gene: NA
CDR3 protein: CATSGVLTDTQYF
CDR3 DNA: TGTGCCACCAGTGGGGTCCTCACAGATACGCAGTATTTT

J gene: TRBJ2-3
V gene: TRBV6-2/TRBV6-3
clone size: NA
D gene: TRBD2
CDR3 protein: CASTPRLAGGTTDTQYF
CDR3 DNA: TGTGCCAGCACCCCGAGACTAGCGGGAGGAACGACAGATACGCAGTATTTT

J gene: TRBJ1-4
V gene: TRBV25-1
clone size: NA
D gene: NA
CDR3 protein: CASSEWGKPGEKLFF
CDR3 DNA: TGTGCCAGCAGTGAATGGGGCAAACCGGGGGAAAAACTGTTTTTT

J gene: TRBJ2-1
V gene: TRBV12-3/TRBV12-4
clone size: NA
D gene: TRBD2
CDR3 protein: CASSFPSGSENEQFF
CDR3 DNA: TGTGCCAGCAGTTTCCCTAGCGGGAGTGAGAATGAGCAGTTCTTC

J gene: TRBJ1-4
V gene: TRBV20-1
clone size: NA
D gene: NA
CDR3 protein: CSAPQGKGNEKLFF
CDR3 DNA: TGCAGTGCCCCACAAGGGAAGGGGAATGAAAAACTGTTTTTT

J gene: TRBJ1-4
V gene: TRBV10-3
clone size: once
D gene: TRBD1
CDR3 protein: CAISERGQTNEKLFF
CDR3 DNA: TGTGCCATCAGTGAGAGGGGACAGACTAATGAAAAACTGTTTTTT

J gene: TRBJ2-1
V gene: TRBV20-1
clone size: many
D gene: TRBD2
CDR3 protein: CSARDGGRADNEQFF
CDR3 DNA: TGCAGTGCTAGAGATGGAGGGAGGGCTGACAATGAGCAGTTCTTC

J gene: TRBJ2-7
V gene: TRBV10-3
clone size: many
D gene: NA
CDR3 protein: CAISESNLGEQYF
CDR3 DNA: TGTGCCATCAGTGAGTCGAATTTAGGCGAGCAGTACTTC

J gene: TRBJ2-7
V gene: TRBV20-1
clone size: few
D gene: TRBD2
CDR3 protein: CSARATSGRYEQYF
CDR3 DNA: TGCAGTGCTAGAGCAACTAGCGGGAGATACGAGCAGTACTTC

J gene: TRBJ2-6
V gene: TRBV12-3/TRBV12-4
clone size: few
D gene: TRBD2
CDR3 protein: CASSLLFGRGTSDLSGANVLTF
CDR3 DNA: TGTGCCAGCAGTTTACTTTTTGGCCGAGGGACTAGCGACCTCTCTGGGGCCAACGTCCTGACTTTC

J gene: TRBJ1-1
V gene: TRBV5-1
clone size: NA
D gene: NA
CDR3 protein: CASSLDGGHTEAFF
CDR3 DNA: TGCGCCAGCAGCTTGGACGGGGGCCACACTGAAGCTTTCTTT

J gene: TRBJ2-7
V gene: TRBV5-1
clone size: few
D gene: TRBD2
CDR3 protein: CASSLAGLAGDGEQYF
CDR3 DNA: TGCGCCAGCAGCTTGGCGGGACTAGCGGGAGATGGCGAGCAGTACTTC

J gene: TRBJ2-3
V gene: TRBV12-3/TRBV12-4
clone size: NA
D gene: TRBD2
CDR3 protein: CASSLLAGAADTQYF
CDR3 DNA: TGTGCCAGCAGTTTACTAGCGGGAGCCGCAGATACGCAGTATTTT

J gene: TRBJ1-2
V gene: TRBV28
clone size: many
D gene: TRBD1
CDR3 protein: CASGDRGLRDGYTF
CDR3 DNA: TGTGCCAGCGGGGACAGGGGTCTTAGGGATGGCTACACCTTC

J gene: TRBJ1-5
V gene: TRBV5-1
clone size: many
D gene: NA
CDR3 protein: CASSLDVGDGQPQHF
CDR3 DNA: TGCGCCAGCAGCTTGGACGTGGGGGATGGACAGCCCCAGCATTTT

J gene: TRBJ1-1
V gene: TRBV29-1
clone size: few
D gene: TRBD1
CDR3 protein: CSVEYVAGGEGEAFF
CDR3 DNA: TGCAGCGTTGAATACGTGGCAGGGGGCGAGGGTGAAGCTTTCTTT

J gene: TRBJ2-1
V gene: TRBV20-1
clone size: NA
D gene: NA
CDR3 protein: CSARRALALYNEQFF
CDR3 DNA: TGCAGTGCCCGCAGGGCCCTAGCCCTTTACAATGAGCAGTTCTTC

J gene: TRBJ1-4
V gene: TRBV5-6
clone size: NA
D gene: NA
CDR3 protein: CASSEAGTFNEKLFF
CDR3 DNA: TGTGCCAGCAGCGAGGCCGGGACTTTTAATGAAAAACTGTTTTTT

J gene: TRBJ2-1
V gene: TRBV29-1
clone size: NA
D gene: NA
CDR3 protein: CSVLETGYEQFF
CDR3 DNA: TGCAGCGTATTAGAAACAGGGTATGAGCAGTTCTTC

J gene: TRBJ2-7
V gene: TRBV27
clone size: NA
D gene: NA
CDR3 protein: CASGTGTSYEQYF
CDR3 DNA: TGTGCCAGCGGTACCGGGACCTCCTACGAGCAGTACTTC

J gene: TRBJ2-7
V gene: TRBV7-2
clone size: NA
D gene: TRBD1
CDR3 protein: CASSWDRGHGEQYF
CDR3 DNA: TGTGCCAGCAGCTGGGACAGGGGGCATGGGGAGCAGTACTTC

J gene: TRBJ2-1
V gene: TRBV4-2
clone size: NA
D gene: NA
CDR3 protein: CASSRSGIGDQSSYNEQFF
CDR3 DNA: TGTGCCAGCAGCCGAAGCGGTATTGGCGACCAGAGCTCCTACAATGAGCAGTTCTTC

J gene: TRBJ2-1
V gene: TRBV12-3/TRBV12-4
clone size: many
D gene: NA
CDR3 protein: CASSTDLPGKFF
CDR3 DNA: TGTGCCAGCAGTACCGACCTTCCGGGGAAGTTCTTC

J gene: TRBJ1-2
V gene: TRBV5-1
clone size: NA
D gene: NA
CDR3 protein: CASSSGTSDLAGYTF
CDR3 DNA: TGCGCCAGCAGTTCCGGGACGTCTGATCTCGCTGGCTACACCTTC

J gene: TRBJ2-7
V gene: TRBV24-1
clone size: many
D gene: NA
CDR3 protein: CATSDPGQPEGYEQYF
CDR3 DNA: TGTGCCACCAGTGATCCTGGACAGCCCGAGGGCTACGAGCAGTACTTC

J gene: TRBJ2-7
V gene: TRBV20-1
clone size: few
D gene: TRBD2
CDR3 protein: CSARRAGVYEQYF
CDR3 DNA: TGCAGTGCTAGAAGAGCGGGAGTGTACGAGCAGTACTTC

J gene: TRBJ2-2
V gene: TRBV9
clone size: many
D gene: TRBD1
CDR3 protein: CASSVSRMDRDGGELFF
CDR3 DNA: TGTGCCAGCAGCGTATCTCGGATGGACAGGGACGGCGGGGAGCTGTTTTTT

J gene: TRBJ2-7
V gene: TRBV29-1
clone size: NA
D gene: TRBD2
CDR3 protein: CSVDPGGGEQYF
CDR3 DNA: TGCAGCGTCGACCCTGGGGGGGGGGAGCAGTACTTC

J gene: TRBJ2-7
V gene: TRBV5-1
clone size: NA
D gene: NA
CDR3 protein: CASSYVSTEQYF
CDR3 DNA: TGCGCCAGCAGCTATGTATCGACGGAGCAGTACTTC

J gene: TRBJ2-3
V gene: TRBV12-3/TRBV12-4
clone size: many
D gene: NA
CDR3 protein: CASRVAGGGTDTQYF
CDR3 DNA: TGTGCCAGCAGAGTCGCGGGTGGGGGCACAGATACGCAGTATTTT

J gene: TRBJ2-1
V gene: TRBV4-2
clone size: few
D gene: NA
CDR3 protein: CASSQGTGGAYNEQFF
CDR3 DNA: TGTGCCAGCAGCCAAGGAACGGGGGGCGCCTACAATGAGCAGTTCTTC

J gene: TRBJ2-1
V gene: TRBV6-1
clone size: few
D gene: TRBD2
CDR3 protein: CASSPTLAGGYNEQFF
CDR3 DNA: TGTGCCAGCAGTCCTACACTAGCGGGAGGGTACAATGAGCAGTTCTTC

J gene: TRBJ2-7
V gene: TRBV12-3/TRBV12-4
clone size: NA
D gene: TRBD2
CDR3 protein: CASSPSPAGGGEQYF
CDR3 DNA: TGTGCCAGCAGTCCATCTCCAGCGGGAGGGGGCGAGCAGTACTTC

J gene: TRBJ2-1
V gene: TRBV3-1
clone size: once
D gene: NA
CDR3 protein: CASSQGGTGSHQFF
CDR3 DNA: TGTGCCAGCAGCCAAGGGGGGACGGGGAGTCATCAGTTCTTC

J gene: TRBJ2-5
V gene: TRBV5-1
clone size: NA
D gene: NA
CDR3 protein: CASTSTRGLETQYF
CDR3 DNA: TGCGCCAGCACCAGCACTAGAGGTTTAGAGACCCAGTACTTC

J gene: TRBJ2-3
V gene: TRBV27
clone size: many
D gene: TRBD2
CDR3 protein: CASSPILAGSTDTQYF
CDR3 DNA: TGTGCCAGCAGTCCCATACTAGCGGGATCCACAGATACGCAGTATTTT

J gene: TRBJ1-5
V gene: TRBV2
clone size: NA
D gene: NA
CDR3 protein: CASSESANSNQPQHF
CDR3 DNA: TGTGCCAGCAGTGAATCGGCAAATAGCAATCAGCCCCAGCATTTT

J gene: TRBJ2-1
V gene: TRBV12-3/TRBV12-4
clone size: many
D gene: NA
CDR3 protein: CASSFNRWDQNEQFF
CDR3 DNA: TGTGCCAGCAGTTTTAACAGGTGGGACCAGAATGAGCAGTTCTTC

J gene: TRBJ2-1
V gene: TRBV13
clone size: NA
D gene: TRBD2
CDR3 protein: CASSLVGGRAHNEQFF
CDR3 DNA: TGTGCCAGCAGCTTGGTCGGCGGGAGGGCGCACAATGAGCAGTTCTTC

J gene: TRBJ2-1
V gene: TRBV29-1
clone size: many
D gene: TRBD2
CDR3 protein: CSVGLAGNNEQFF
CDR3 DNA: TGCAGCGTGGGACTAGCGGGTAACAATGAGCAGTTCTTC

J gene: TRBJ2-5
V gene: TRBV12-3/TRBV12-4
clone size: few
D gene: TRBD2
CDR3 protein: CASSLAPGLAGGRIRETQYF
CDR3 DNA: TGTGCCAGCAGTTTAGCGCCGGGACTAGCGGGAGGGAGGATTCGAGAGACCCAGTACTTC

J gene: TRBJ2-1
V gene: TRBV6-5
clone size: many
D gene: NA
CDR3 protein: CASSLDRSYNEQFF
CDR3 DNA: TGTGCCAGCAGCTTGGACCGGAGTTACAATGAGCAGTTCTTC

J gene: TRBJ1-3
V gene: TRBV4-3
clone size: NA
D gene: NA
CDR3 protein: CASSRTFRTASGNTIYF
CDR3 DNA: TGCGCCAGCAGCCGGACGTTTAGGACAGCCTCTGGAAACACCATATATTTT

J gene: TRBJ2-1
V gene: TRBV6-1
clone size: many
D gene: NA
CDR3 protein: CASSVGDEQFF
CDR3 DNA: TGTGCCAGCAGTGTGGGGGATGAGCAGTTCTTC

J gene: TRBJ2-5
V gene: TRBV29-1
clone size: NA
D gene: NA
CDR3 protein: CSVALGAQETQYF
CDR3 DNA: TGCAGCGTTGCCCTCGGAGCTCAAGAGACCCAGTACTTC

J gene: TRBJ2-1
V gene: TRBV20-1
clone size: NA
D gene: TRBD2
CDR3 protein: CSARGLAGGYEQFF
CDR3 DNA: TGCAGTGCACGTGGACTAGCGGGAGGGTATGAGCAGTTCTTC

J gene: TRBJ2-7
V gene: TRBV20-1
clone size: many
D gene: TRBD2
CDR3 protein: CSARGALAGGLNYEQYF
CDR3 DNA: TGCAGTGCTAGAGGGGCACTAGCGGGAGGGCTTAACTACGAGCAGTACTTC

J gene: TRBJ2-4
V gene: TRBV6-1
clone size: NA
D gene: NA
CDR3 protein: CASSDPAKNIQYF
CDR3 DNA: TGTGCCAGCAGCGATCCAGCCAAAAACATTCAGTACTTC

J gene: TRBJ2-5
V gene: TRBV9
clone size: NA
D gene: NA
CDR3 protein: CASSVGFRGQETQYF
CDR3 DNA: TGTGCCAGCAGCGTAGGATTTCGGGGTCAAGAGACCCAGTACTTC

J gene: TRBJ2-3
V gene: TRBV9
clone size: once
D gene: NA
CDR3 protein: CASSVTTGGTQYF
CDR3 DNA: TGTGCCAGCAGCGTCACGACAGGCGGTACGCAGTATTTT

J gene: TRBJ2-5
V gene: TRBV30
clone size: NA
D gene: NA
CDR3 protein: CAWSVGQETQYF
CDR3 DNA: TGTGCCTGGAGCGTCGGACAAGAGACCCAGTACTTC

J gene: TRBJ1-1
V gene: TRBV5-1
clone size: NA
D gene: TRBD1
CDR3 protein: CASSLFQGGNTEAFF
CDR3 DNA: TGCGCCAGCAGCTTGTTTCAGGGGGGGAACACTGAAGCTTTCTTT

J gene: TRBJ2-7
V gene: TRBV28
clone size: NA
D gene: TRBD2
CDR3 protein: CASSLSSLAGDEQYF
CDR3 DNA: TGTGCCAGCAGTTTATCCTCGCTAGCGGGAGACGAGCAGTACTTC

J gene: TRBJ2-7
V gene: TRBV6-1
clone size: NA
D gene: TRBD2
CDR3 protein: CATIEGTSGSDEQYF
CDR3 DNA: TGTGCCACCATAGAGGGAACTAGCGGGAGCGACGAGCAGTACTTC

J gene: TRBJ2-7
V gene: TRBV2
clone size: NA
D gene: TRBD2
CDR3 protein: CASSEASAGGSSYEQYF
CDR3 DNA: TGTGCCAGCAGCGAGGCCTCGGCGGGAGGGAGCTCCTACGAGCAGTACTTC

J gene: TRBJ2-1
V gene: TRBV12-3/TRBV12-4
clone size: NA
D gene: NA
CDR3 protein: CASSTSSEQFF
CDR3 DNA: TGTGCCAGTTCGACTAGTTCGGAGCAGTTCTTC